This TCR beta chain comes out of a study of blood T cell repertoires in COVID-19 (dated by TCRdb to about 2020). Study-wide context: Samples covering the acute and convalescent phases of COVID-19 were provided by collaborators in the United States, Italy and Spain. The repertoires were made available in a free public database intended to serve as a resource for research on the immune response to SARS-CoV-2. Deeply sampled blood TCRbeta repertoires from subjects exposed to, actively infected with, or recovered from COVID-19 were included in the dataset. The prospective study material was composed of cDNA or gDNA derived from T cells, B-cell-depleted T cells, or PBMCs. Samples were obtained from the ongoing ImmuneRACE study (first 160 participants) and from 1,254 subjects provided by 6 global collaborators. The sample metadata nearly always contained a de-identified subject ID, COVID-19 status, age in years and sex. Where available, HLA class I and class II types were taken from metadata supplied by the sample provider and were not determined by assay-based typing.

On this clone itself: It lacks a known antigen. Per-base quality was not reported, and no clone a single base away is much larger than it.

TCRbeta CDR3 regions were amplified from genomic DNA using the immunoSEQ Assay, a bias-controlled multiplex PCR. Per the authors' processing: The number of nucleated cells in each sample was estimated from the amplification of reference gene primers within the assay. To quantify the absolute abundance of each unique TCRbeta CDR3 rearrangement, sequence reads were collapsed and filtered. For each sample, productive Simpson clonality was calculated by taking the square root of Simpson's diversity index across productive rearrangements. Sourced from immuneACCESS, this table was stored by TCRdb with only in-frame sequences that have V and J called. A share of the clones is absent; for the studies checked, an unresolved V gene accounts for under half, and the remainder has no known explanation. The D gene and trimming were derived from the DNA, and the V and J assignments and clone size from that table. The sample includes about 330,000 clones, with about 87% observed a single time. The ten largest clones add up to roughly 5.3% of the sample.

What the research found in general, with its limitations: The quantity of clinical and demographic metadata differed by source and by participant and was supplied without curation.

Measured from the cysteine to the phenylalanine, the CDR3 is 14 residues long. Only CDR3 DNA is held: 42 bases, read in frame from base 1. V is clipped by 5 bases and J by 8 bases, and the sequence between their germline boundaries is 13 bases long. From the germline V gene, CDR1 is SGHTA and CDR2 is FQGNSA. Enrolling through a virtual design, the prospective study's participants ranged in age from roughly 18 to 90 years and lived across roughly 24 United States geographic areas. In the prospective study, cohorts were assigned on the basis of participant-reported clinical history obtained from a screening survey and a study questionnaire. Recovered participants in ImmuneRACE Cohort 3 were defined by two consecutive negative NP/OP PCR tests, clearance by a healthcare professional, or resolution of symptoms. In the prospective study, mobile phlebotomists collected whole blood, serum and a nasopharyngeal or oropharyngeal swab from each participant. Prospective study participants could optionally give additional blood draws and questionnaires over an approximately two-month period. Before DNA extraction, prospective study blood samples were shipped either frozen or at room temperature.

The chain links TRBV7-2 with TRBJ1-6; a tentative D match to TRBD1 spans 6 bases. The origin of this receptor is a woman aged 30 to 39 who had recovered from COVID-19. The sequenced sample consisted of PBMCs or T cells enriched from blood (not recorded which). The CDR3 reads as follows: CASSLGQSYSPLHF. The DNA reads TGTGCCAGCAGCCTCGGACAGTCGTATTCACCCCTCCACTTT.